This TCR beta chain was identified during a study of cytomegalovirus exposure and HLA in healthy donors. Regarding the study as a whole: CMV antigen specificity was confirmed in vitro for three CMV-associated chains. In a later analysis, productive TCRs from donors in an Asian-associated ancestry cluster reportedly carried fewer N-insertions than the cohort mean.

The PCR made use of 60 Vbeta and 13 Jbeta primers. Clones were read by immunoSEQ multiplex PCR, and TCRdb kept only the in-frame ones, dropping some. The sample comprises over 120,000 clones, approximately 79% of which are singletons, and under 3.5% rests with the top ten. In regard to this clone: Its target is unknown.

This CDR3 comprises 15 residues. CDR1 is SNHLY, CDR2 FYNNEI, per germline. Trimming took 9 bases from V and 0 from J, leaving 15 bases between them. The rearrangement links TRBV2 to TRBJ1-5; possibly TRBD1 for D (5 bases). The receptor was derived from a woman aged 25 to 39 in good health and CMV-seronegative. The sequencing sample was made of PBMCs. The CDR3 DNA reads TGTGCCAGGGGTGGCCCAGGGTATAGCAATCAGCCCCAGCATTTT. Translation: CARGGPGYSNQPQHF.